There are many counts of the clone carrying this T cell receptor (beta chain). What it binds is not known. The data stem from a study of T cells in Graves' hyperthyroidism and ophthalmopathy. Whole-study results and caveats: Most thyroid clonotypes expanded above 0.001 were also detected in blood. The model's output predicted ophthalmopathy at a median of approximately 6.5 months prior to onset.

There are 15 residues in the CDR3. CDR1 is SGHAT, CDR2 FQNNGV, per germline. The V segment lost 1 base and the J segment 2 bases; nucleotides outside the gene matches: 4. Exclusion of a patient resulted from uncontrolled infection, other autoimmune disease, pregnancy or lactation. PBMCs came from more than 9 ml fresh peripheral blood. Template material for amplifying TCR beta CDR3 regions consisted of RNA transcripts. Researchers ran a first-round RT-PCR on the TCR CDR3 using the HTBI primer set. TCRdb re-called the multiplex PCR reads with MiXCR, one entry per CDR3 protein. This table has about 720,000 distinct CDR3 sequences, 15% to 20% appearing once.

The gene calls are TRBV11-2 and TRBJ2-5; 7 bases line up with TRBD2. Sequencing used blood. The clonotype originates from a man aged 18 to 29 with Graves' hyperthyroidism. The CDR3 bases are TGTGCCAGCAGCTTAGTGGGGGGGAGACAAGAGACCCAGTACTTC. Encoded protein: CASSLVGGRQETQYF.